This TCR beta chain comes out of a study of CD8 T cells in ankylosing spondylitis. General study findings and limits: A TCR beta motif of about 8 highly homologous variants appeared characteristic of ankylosing spondylitis blood.

V dropped 1 base and J dropped 5 bases, with 12 bases sitting between them. From germline, CDR1 is LGHDT and CDR2 YNNKEL (reference sequence). This CDR3 has 14 amino acids. In regard to this clonotype: Its cognate antigen is unknown.

As the method for making TCR beta libraries, quantitative 5'-RACE with molecular barcodes was used. Each CDR3 protein is one row after TCRdb ran MiXCR on the 5' RACE reads. The sample has fewer than 250,000 distinct CDR3 sequences, over 30% seen once. The sequencing input was blood, either unsorted or a sorted T cell fraction (not recorded which). The chain couples TRBV3-1 to TRBJ2-7; perhaps TRBD1 as D (6 bases). The origin of this receptor is a male donor with ankylosing spondylitis or in good health (not recorded which). The CDR3 DNA follows: TGTGCCAGCAGCCAAGTTGTCAGGGGCGACGAGCAGTACTTC. Translating gives CASSQVVRGDEQYF.